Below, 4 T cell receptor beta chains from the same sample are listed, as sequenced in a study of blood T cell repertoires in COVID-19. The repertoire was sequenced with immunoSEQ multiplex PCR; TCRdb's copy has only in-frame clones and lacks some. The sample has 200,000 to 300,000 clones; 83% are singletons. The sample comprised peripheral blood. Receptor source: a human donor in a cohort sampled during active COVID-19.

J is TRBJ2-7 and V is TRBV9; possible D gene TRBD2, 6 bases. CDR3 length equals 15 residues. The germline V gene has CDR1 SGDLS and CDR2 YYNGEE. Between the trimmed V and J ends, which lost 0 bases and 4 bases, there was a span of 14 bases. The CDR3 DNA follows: TGTGCCAGCAGCGTAGGTGCGGGAAAGGAATACGAGCAGTACTTC. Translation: CASSVGAGKEYEQYF.

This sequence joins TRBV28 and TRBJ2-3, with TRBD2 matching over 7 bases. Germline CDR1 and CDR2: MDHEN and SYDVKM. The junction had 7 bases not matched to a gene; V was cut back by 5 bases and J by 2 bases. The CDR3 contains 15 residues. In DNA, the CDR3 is TGTGCCAGCAGTGGGAGCGGGGAAAACACAGATACGCAGTATTTT. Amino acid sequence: CASSGSGENTDTQYF.

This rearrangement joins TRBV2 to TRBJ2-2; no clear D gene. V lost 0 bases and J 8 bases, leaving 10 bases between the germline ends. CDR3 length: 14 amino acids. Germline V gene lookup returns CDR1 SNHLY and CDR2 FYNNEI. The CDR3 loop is CASSEARVVGELFF. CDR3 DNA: TGTGCCAGCAGTGAAGCCCGGGTCGTAGGGGAGCTGTTTTTT. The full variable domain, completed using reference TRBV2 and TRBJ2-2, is EPEVTQTPSHQVTQMGQEVILRCVPISNHLYFYWYRQILGQKVEFLVSFYNNEISEKSEIFDDQFSVERPDGSNFTLKIRSTKLEDSAMYFCASSEARVVGELFFGEGSRLTVL.

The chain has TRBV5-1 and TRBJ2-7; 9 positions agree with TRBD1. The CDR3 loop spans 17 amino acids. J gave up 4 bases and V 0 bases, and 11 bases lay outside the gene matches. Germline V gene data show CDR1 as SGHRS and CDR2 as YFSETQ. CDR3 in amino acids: CASSLDPSGQGKYEQYF. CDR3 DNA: TGCGCCAGCAGCTTGGATCCCTCGGGACAGGGCAAGTACGAGCAGTACTTC.